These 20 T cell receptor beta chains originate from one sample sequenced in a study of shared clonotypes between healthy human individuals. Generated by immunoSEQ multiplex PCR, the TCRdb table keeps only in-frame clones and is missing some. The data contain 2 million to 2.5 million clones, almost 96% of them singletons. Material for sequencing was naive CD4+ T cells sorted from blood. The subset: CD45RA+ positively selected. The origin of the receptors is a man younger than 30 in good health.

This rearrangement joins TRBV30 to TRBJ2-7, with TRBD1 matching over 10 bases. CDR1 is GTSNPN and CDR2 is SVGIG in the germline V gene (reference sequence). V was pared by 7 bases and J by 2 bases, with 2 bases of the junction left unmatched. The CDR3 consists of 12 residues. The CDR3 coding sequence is TGTGCCTTGGGACAGGGGACCTACGAGCAGTACTTC. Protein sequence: CALGQGTYEQYF.

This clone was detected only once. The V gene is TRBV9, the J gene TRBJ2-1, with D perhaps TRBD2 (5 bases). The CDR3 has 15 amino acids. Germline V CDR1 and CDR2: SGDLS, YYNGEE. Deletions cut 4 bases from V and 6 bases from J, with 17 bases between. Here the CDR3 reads CASSPHTSFGNEQFF. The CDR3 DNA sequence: TGTGCCAGCAGCCCCCACACTAGTTTCGGCAATGAGCAGTTCTTC.

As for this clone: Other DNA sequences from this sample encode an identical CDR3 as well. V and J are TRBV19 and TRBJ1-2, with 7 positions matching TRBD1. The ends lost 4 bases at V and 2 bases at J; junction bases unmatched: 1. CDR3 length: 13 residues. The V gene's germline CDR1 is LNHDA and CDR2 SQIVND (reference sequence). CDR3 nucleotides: TGTGCCAGTAGTACGGACAGGAACTATGGCTACACCTTC. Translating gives CASSTDRNYGYTF.

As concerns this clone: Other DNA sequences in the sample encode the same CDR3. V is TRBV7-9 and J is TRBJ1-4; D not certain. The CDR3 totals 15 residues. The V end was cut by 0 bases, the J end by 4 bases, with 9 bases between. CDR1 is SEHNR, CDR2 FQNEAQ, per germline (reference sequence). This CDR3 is CASSLAAGLNEKLFF. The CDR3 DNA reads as TGTGCCAGCAGCTTAGCGGCAGGCCTTAATGAAAAACTGTTTTTT.

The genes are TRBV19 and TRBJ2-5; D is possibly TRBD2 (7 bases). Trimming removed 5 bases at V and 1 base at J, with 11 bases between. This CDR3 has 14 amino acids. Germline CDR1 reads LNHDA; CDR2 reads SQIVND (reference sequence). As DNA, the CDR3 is TGTGCCAGTAGTTACAGGGAGGGCCAAGAGACCCAGTACTTC. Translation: CASSYREGQETQYF.

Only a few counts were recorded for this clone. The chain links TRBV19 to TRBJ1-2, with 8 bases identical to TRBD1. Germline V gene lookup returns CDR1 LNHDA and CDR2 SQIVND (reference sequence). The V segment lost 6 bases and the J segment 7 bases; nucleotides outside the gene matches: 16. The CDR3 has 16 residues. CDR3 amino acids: CASRTGDLGDLGGYTF. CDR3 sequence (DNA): TGTGCCAGTAGGACAGGGGATCTGGGCGACCTCGGTGGCTACACCTTC.

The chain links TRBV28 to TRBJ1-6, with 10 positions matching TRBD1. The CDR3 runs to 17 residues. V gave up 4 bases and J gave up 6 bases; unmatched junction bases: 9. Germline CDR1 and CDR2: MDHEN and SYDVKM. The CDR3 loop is CASSSTRTGGSNSPLHF. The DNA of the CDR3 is TGTGCCAGCAGTTCTACTCGGACAGGGGGATCTAATTCACCCCTCCACTTT.

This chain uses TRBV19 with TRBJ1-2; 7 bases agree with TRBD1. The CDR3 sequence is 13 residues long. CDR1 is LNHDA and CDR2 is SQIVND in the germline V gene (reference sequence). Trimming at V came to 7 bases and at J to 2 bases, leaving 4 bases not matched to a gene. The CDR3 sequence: CASTQTGNYGYTF. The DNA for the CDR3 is TGTGCCAGTACCCAGACAGGGAACTATGGCTACACCTTC.

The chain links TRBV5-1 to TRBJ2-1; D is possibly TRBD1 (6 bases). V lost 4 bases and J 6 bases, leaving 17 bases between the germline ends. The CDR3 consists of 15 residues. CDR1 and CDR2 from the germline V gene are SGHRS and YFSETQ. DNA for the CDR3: TGCGCCAGCAGCCCAGGGGAGTTCATTGGCAATGAGCAGTTCTTC. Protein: CASSPGEFIGNEQFF.

The chain's CDR3 is CATQDSAKEQYF. CDR3 DNA sequence: TGTGCCACTCAGGACAGCGCGAAGGAGCAGTACTTC. V is TRBV10-3 and J is TRBJ2-7, with D perhaps TRBD1 (6 bases). Trimming took off 10 bases at V and 7 bases at J, with 17 bases between the two ends. Germline CDR1 reads ENHRY; CDR2 reads SYGVKD. CDR3 length: 12 amino acids.

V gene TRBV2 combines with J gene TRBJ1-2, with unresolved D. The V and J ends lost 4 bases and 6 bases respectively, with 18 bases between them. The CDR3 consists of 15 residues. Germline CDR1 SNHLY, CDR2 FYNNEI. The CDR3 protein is CASSGVRQPENGYTF. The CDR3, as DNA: TGTGCCAGCAGTGGGGTCAGGCAGCCTGAGAATGGCTACACCTTC.

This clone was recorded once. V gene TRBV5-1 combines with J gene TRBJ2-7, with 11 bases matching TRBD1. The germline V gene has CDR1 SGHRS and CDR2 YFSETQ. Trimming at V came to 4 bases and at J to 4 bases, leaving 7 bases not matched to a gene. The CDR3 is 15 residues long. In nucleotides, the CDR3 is TGCGCCAGCAGCAACCTCGGGACAGGGGGTTACGAGCAGTACTTC. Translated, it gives CASSNLGTGGYEQYF.

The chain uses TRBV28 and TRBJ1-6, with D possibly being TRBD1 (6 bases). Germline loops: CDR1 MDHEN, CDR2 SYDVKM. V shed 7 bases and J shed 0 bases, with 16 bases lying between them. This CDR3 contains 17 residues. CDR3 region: CASTHFQGSSYNSPLHF. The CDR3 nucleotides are TGTGCCAGCACCCATTTTCAGGGGAGCTCCTATAATTCACCCCTCCACTTT.

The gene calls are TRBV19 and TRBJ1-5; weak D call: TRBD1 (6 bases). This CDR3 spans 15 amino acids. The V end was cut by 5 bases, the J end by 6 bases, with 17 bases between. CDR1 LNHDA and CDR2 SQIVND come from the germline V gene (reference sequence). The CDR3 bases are TGTGCCAGTAGTGGGGGAGGGGGAATGGCTCAGCCCCAGCATTTT. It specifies CASSGGGGMAQPQHF. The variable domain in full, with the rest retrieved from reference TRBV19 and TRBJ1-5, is DGGITQSPKYLFRKEGQNVTLSCEQNLNHDAMYWYRQDPGQGLRLIYYSQIVNDFQKGDIAEGYSVSREKKESFPLTVTSAQKNPTAFYLCASSGGGGMAQPQHFGDGTRLSIL.

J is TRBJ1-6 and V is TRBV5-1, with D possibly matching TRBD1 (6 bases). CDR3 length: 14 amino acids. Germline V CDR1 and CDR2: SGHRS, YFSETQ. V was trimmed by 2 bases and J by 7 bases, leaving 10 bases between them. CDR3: CASSFGQSNSPLHF. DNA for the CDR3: TGCGCCAGCAGCTTCGGACAGAGCAATTCACCCCTCCACTTT.

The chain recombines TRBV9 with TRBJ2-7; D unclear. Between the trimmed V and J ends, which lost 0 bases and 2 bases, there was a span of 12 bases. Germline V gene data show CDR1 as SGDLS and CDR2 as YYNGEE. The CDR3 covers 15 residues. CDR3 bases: TGTGCCAGCAGCGTAGATCCCCTGGGTACCTACGAGCAGTACTTC. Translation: CASSVDPLGTYEQYF. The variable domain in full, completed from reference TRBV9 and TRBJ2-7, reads DSGVTQTPKHLITATGQRVTLRCSPRSGDLSVYWYQQSLDQGLQFLIQYYNGEERAKGNILERFSAQQFPDLHSELNLSSLELGDSALYFCASSVDPLGTYEQYFGPGTRLTVT.

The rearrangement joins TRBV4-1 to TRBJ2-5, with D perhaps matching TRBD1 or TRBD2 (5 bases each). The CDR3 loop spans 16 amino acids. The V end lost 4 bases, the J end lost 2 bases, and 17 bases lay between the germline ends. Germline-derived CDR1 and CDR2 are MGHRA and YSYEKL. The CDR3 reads CASSPPGPALQETQYF. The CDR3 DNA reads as TGCGCCAGCAGCCCACCGGGACCGGCGCTTCAAGAGACCCAGTACTTC.

CDR3 sequence: CASSVAGFSYEQYF. CDR3 DNA: TGTGCCAGCAGCGTAGCGGGTTTCTCCTACGAGCAGTACTTC. V gene TRBV9 combines with J gene TRBJ2-7; D is uncertain. Germline assignment: CDR1 SGDLS and CDR2 YYNGEE. Trimming left V 0 bases short and J 0 bases short, with 7 bases between. The CDR3 extends over 14 amino acids.

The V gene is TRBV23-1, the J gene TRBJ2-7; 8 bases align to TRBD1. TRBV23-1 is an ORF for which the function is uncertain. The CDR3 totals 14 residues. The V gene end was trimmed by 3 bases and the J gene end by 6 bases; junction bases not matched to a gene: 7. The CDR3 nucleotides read TGCGCCAGCAGTCAGTCCGGACAGGGTGGCGAGCAGTACTTC. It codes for CASSQSGQGGEQYF.

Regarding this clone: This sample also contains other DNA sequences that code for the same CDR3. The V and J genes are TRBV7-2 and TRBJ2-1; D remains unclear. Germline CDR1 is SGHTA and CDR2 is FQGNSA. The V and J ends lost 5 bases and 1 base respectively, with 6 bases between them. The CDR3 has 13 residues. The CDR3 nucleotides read TGTGCCAGCAGCCTTGATTCCTACAATGAGCAGTTCTTC. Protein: CASSLDSYNEQFF.